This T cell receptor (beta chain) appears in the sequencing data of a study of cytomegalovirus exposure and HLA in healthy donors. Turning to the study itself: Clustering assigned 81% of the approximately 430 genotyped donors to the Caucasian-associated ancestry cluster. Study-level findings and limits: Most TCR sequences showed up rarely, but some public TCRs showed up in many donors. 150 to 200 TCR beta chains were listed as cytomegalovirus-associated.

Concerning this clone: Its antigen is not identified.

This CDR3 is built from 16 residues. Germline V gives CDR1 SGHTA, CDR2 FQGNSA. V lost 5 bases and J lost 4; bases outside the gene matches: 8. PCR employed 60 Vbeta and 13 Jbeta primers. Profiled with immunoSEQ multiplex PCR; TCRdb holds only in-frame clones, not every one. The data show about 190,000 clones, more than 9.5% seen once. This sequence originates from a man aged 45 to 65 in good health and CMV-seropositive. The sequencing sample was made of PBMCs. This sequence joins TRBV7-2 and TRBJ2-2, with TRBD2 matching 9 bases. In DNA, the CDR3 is TGTGCCAGCAGCGCCCCAGCGGGGGGAATCACCGGGGAGCTGTTTTTT. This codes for CASSAPAGGITGELFF.